The 18 T cell receptor beta chains below all came from one sample that was sequenced in a study of T cells in Graves' hyperthyroidism and ophthalmopathy. From RNA transcripts, TCR beta CDR3 regions were amplified. When the TCR CDR3 underwent first-round RT-PCR, the HTBI primer set was used. Via MiXCR, TCRdb re-called the multiplex PCR reads, giving one row per CDR3 protein. The data contain about 500,000 distinct CDR3 sequences, 40% to 50% of them singletons. Material for sequencing was peripheral blood or thyroid tissue (not recorded which). Source of these receptors: an adult woman with Graves' disease, either hyperthyroidism or ophthalmopathy (not recorded which).

This clonotype occurred a few times. This chain connects TRBV29-1 to TRBJ2-7, with 9 bases lining up with TRBD1. The CDR3 extends over 13 amino acids. Losses at the gene ends were 7 bases for V and 0 bases for J; bases not matched to a gene: 4. The germline gives CDR1 SQVTM, CDR2 ANQGSEA. CDR3 coding DNA: TGCAGCGCCAGGGACAGGGACTCCTACGAGCAGTACTTC. It specifies CSARDRDSYEQYF.

As to this clonotype: A much larger clone lies a single base off, so this may be a read error. The chain is built from TRBV5-1 and TRBJ2-7; a weak D match, TRBD1 (6 bases). Germline CDR1 and CDR2: SGHRS and YFSETQ. The CDR3 covers 9 residues. Here the CDR3 reads CASSWGQHF. The CDR3 DNA reads TGCGCCAGCTCCTGGGGGCAGCACTTC.

This clonotype was recorded at least ten times. This chain uses TRBV7-2 with TRBJ2-5, with TRBD1 as a possible D gene (6 bases). The germline V gene encodes CDR1 SGHTA and CDR2 FQGNSA. The CDR3 has 16 residues. The V gene lost 3 bases and the J gene lost 4 bases, with 18 bases spanning the gap. The CDR3 loop reads CASSFRQTGERETQYF. Here the CDR3 DNA reads TGTGCCAGCAGCTTCAGGCAGACAGGAGAAAGAGAGACCCAGTACTTC.

This rearrangement joins TRBV2 to TRBJ2-5; tentatively, D is TRBD2 (6 bases). Trimming took 3 bases from V and 2 from J, leaving 16 bases between them. This CDR3 region has 16 residues. Germline CDR1 is SNHLY and CDR2 is FYNNEI. The CDR3 nucleotides are TGTGCCAGCAGTGAGGGAGTAGCGGCGACACAAGAGACCCAGTACTTC. Residues: CASSEGVAATQETQYF.

The rearrangement links TRBV29-1 to TRBJ1-6; TRBD1 matches 7 bases. Germline V CDR1 and CDR2: SQVTM, ANQGSEA. This CDR3 spans 12 amino acids. The V gene end was trimmed by 0 bases and the J gene end by 14 bases; junction bases not matched to a gene: 4. The CDR3 bases are TGCAGCGTTGAAGATATCAGGGGGACCCTCCACTTT. Encoded protein: CSVEDIRGTLHF.

The chain links TRBV5-1 to TRBJ1-4, with D tentatively TRBD1 (6 bases). CDR1 and CDR2 from the germline V gene are SGHRS and YFSETQ. Between the trimmed V and J ends, which lost 0 bases and 7 bases, there was a span of 13 bases. This CDR3 region has 15 residues. The CDR3 DNA follows: TGCGCCAGCAGCTTGGTTACAGGGCGAAGTGAAAAACTGTTTTTT. Translating it yields CASSLVTGRSEKLFF.

The table lists this clonotype with many counts. The chain links TRBV20-1 to TRBJ2-7; 8 bases fit TRBD2. Looked up from germline, CDR1 is DFQATT and CDR2 is SNEGSKA (reference sequence). The CDR3 consists of 15 residues. The V gene end was trimmed by 5 bases and the J gene end by 6 bases; junction bases not matched to a gene: 15. The DNA for the CDR3 is TGCAGTGCTTCGGGAGCGGGAGTAGGGGGTTCCGAGCAGTACTTC. Protein sequence: CSASGAGVGGSEQYF.

This clonotype appeared a single time. The chain has TRBV29-1 and TRBJ2-5, with 7 bases identical to TRBD2. The germline gives CDR1 SQVTM, CDR2 ANQGSEA. The CDR3 has 15 amino acids. V gave up 6 bases and J gave up 2 bases; unmatched junction bases: 12. This CDR3 is CSVKGRETIQETQYF. Here the CDR3 DNA reads TGCAGCGTCAAAGGGAGGGAGACCATACAAGAGACCCAGTACTTC.

Ten or more counts support this clonotype. This sequence joins TRBV4-1 and TRBJ1-1; D may be TRBD1 (6 bases). CDR3 length equals 15 residues. CDR1 and CDR2 (germline): MGHRA, YSYEKL. Trimming took 0 bases from V and 4 from J, leaving 12 bases between them. CDR3 sequence reads: CASSQEAGESTEAFF. The CDR3 DNA follows: TGCGCCAGCAGCCAAGAGGCAGGGGAGAGCACTGAAGCTTTCTTT.

This clonotype was detected once. This chain links TRBV7-9 with TRBJ2-7; perhaps TRBD2 as D (6 bases). This CDR3 has 14 amino acids. V was trimmed by 6 bases and J by 0 bases, leaving 12 bases between them. Germline V gene lookup returns CDR1 SEHNR and CDR2 FQNEAQ (reference sequence). CDR3 in amino acids: CASRGLAISYEQYF. CDR3 sequence (DNA): TGTGCCAGCAGGGGACTCGCAATCTCCTACGAGCAGTACTTC.

Written as DNA, the CDR3 is TGTGCCAGCAAATTTAGGGGGGCAACCCAAGAGACCCAGTACTTC. The encoded protein is CASKFRGATQETQYF. The V gene is TRBV28, the J gene TRBJ2-5; D is perhaps TRBD1 or TRBD2 (6 bases each). V lost 7 bases and J 1 base, leaving 16 bases between the germline ends. This CDR3 has 15 residues. Germline V gene sequence: CDR1 MDHEN, CDR2 SYDVKM. The entire variable domain, with the rest obtained from reference TRBV28 and TRBJ2-5, is as follows: DVKVTQSSRYLVKRTGEKVFLECVQDMDHENMFWYRQDPGLGLRLIYFSYDVKMKEKGDIPEGYSVSREKKERFSLILESASTNQTSMYLCASKFRGATQETQYFGPGTRLLVL.

This clonotype was detected once. The rearrangement links TRBV4-1 to TRBJ2-2; 7 nucleotides line up with TRBD1. The CDR3 sequence is 15 residues long. In germline, CDR1 is MGHRA, CDR2 YSYEKL. V dropped 4 bases and J dropped 3; count of bases not matched to a gene: 5. DNA for the CDR3: TGCGCCAGCAGCCTCCGGGACAGTTACACCGGGGAGCTGTTTTTT. This translates into CASSLRDSYTGELFF.

The genes are TRBV15 and TRBJ2-5; no definite D call. The CDR3 spans 15 residues. CDR1 and CDR2 from the germline V gene are LNHNV and YYDKDF (reference sequence). Trimming left V 3 bases short and J 2 bases short, with 13 bases between. The CDR3 loop reads CATSRGLGEQETQYF. CDR3 in DNA: TGTGCCACCAGCAGGGGTCTAGGCGAGCAAGAGACCCAGTACTTC.

CDR3 residues: CASSYSAYEQYF. The CDR3 DNA is TGTGCCAGCAGTTACTCGGCCTACGAGCAGTACTTC. V and J are TRBV6-2 or TRBV6-3 and TRBJ2-7, with D hard to call. Germline loops: CDR1 MNHEY, CDR2 SVGEGT. This CDR3 is built from 12 residues. Trimming cost V 0 bases and J 2 bases, with 2 bases left between them.

This clonotype has only one observation. The genes are TRBV7-2 and TRBJ1-1; the D gene is possibly TRBD1 (5 bases). This CDR3 is 15 amino acids long. Germline CDR1 SGHTA, CDR2 FQGNSA. V was cut by 5 bases and J by 3 bases, with 16 bases left in between. CDR3 loop: CASSPRPGGYTEAFF. Here the CDR3 DNA reads TGTGCCAGCAGCCCCCGCCCCGGGGGGTACACTGAAGCTTTCTTT.

This clonotype was found many times. The chain uses TRBV29-1 and TRBJ2-7; no reliable D call. Trimming left V 8 bases short and J 7 bases short, with 18 bases between. The length of the CDR3 is 12 residues. The germline V gene has CDR1 SQVTM and CDR2 ANQGSEA. The CDR3 coding sequence is TGCAGCCCACTGCGGCACCCGAAGGAGCAGTACTTC. Its translation: CSPLRHPKEQYF.

The CDR3 is CASSEDGNQPQYF. The CDR3 DNA sequence: TGTGCCAGCAGCGAGGACGGCAATCAGCCCCAGTACTTC. The rearrangement links TRBV6-1 to TRBJ2-5; D uncertain. CDR1 MNHNS and CDR2 SASEGT come from the germline V gene. CDR3 length equals 13 residues. With 6 bases removed from V and 9 bases from J, the gap between germline ends came to 17 bases.

The rearrangement links TRBV10-3 to TRBJ2-7, with TRBD2 as a possible D gene (6 bases). CDR1 is ENHRY and CDR2 is SYGVKD in the germline V gene. V dropped 7 bases and J dropped 7 bases, with 14 bases sitting between them. The CDR3 runs to 12 residues. The CDR3 here is CAITSSRGEQYF. As DNA, the CDR3 is TGTGCCATCACCTCTTCGCGGGGAGAGCAGTACTTC.